This T cell receptor beta chain came from a study of technical replicates of blood from several donors (dated by TCRdb to about 2017). The library was prepared using the immunoSEQ multiplex PCR assay. Sourced from immuneACCESS, this table was stored by TCRdb with only in-frame sequences that have V and J called. A share of the clones is absent; for the studies checked, an unresolved V gene accounts for under half, and the remainder has no known explanation. Counted in this sample were about 100,000 clones; 94% of them appeared once. Together, the top ten hold 0.24% of the sample. On this clone: Its recognized antigen is unknown. One base away there is no much larger clone; base qualities are not given.

Sequenced sample: T cells isolated from PBMCs. The receptor's source is a human donor in good health.

The sequenced DNA is TGTGCCAGCAGCTGGGTAGCGGGCGGAAGATACGAGCAGTACTTC. Its translation reads: CASSWVAGGRYEQYF. The chain is assembled from TRBV7-2 and TRBJ2-7, and 7 bases in between align with TRBD2. Inclusive of the bounding cysteine and phenylalanine, the CDR3 is 15 residues long. Just CDR3 DNA is preserved here, 45 bases in frame from base 1. Sequences SGHTA (CDR1) and FQGNSA (CDR2) are obtained from the germline V gene. V has 4 bases trimmed and J has 4 bases trimmed; junction bases matching no gene number 10.